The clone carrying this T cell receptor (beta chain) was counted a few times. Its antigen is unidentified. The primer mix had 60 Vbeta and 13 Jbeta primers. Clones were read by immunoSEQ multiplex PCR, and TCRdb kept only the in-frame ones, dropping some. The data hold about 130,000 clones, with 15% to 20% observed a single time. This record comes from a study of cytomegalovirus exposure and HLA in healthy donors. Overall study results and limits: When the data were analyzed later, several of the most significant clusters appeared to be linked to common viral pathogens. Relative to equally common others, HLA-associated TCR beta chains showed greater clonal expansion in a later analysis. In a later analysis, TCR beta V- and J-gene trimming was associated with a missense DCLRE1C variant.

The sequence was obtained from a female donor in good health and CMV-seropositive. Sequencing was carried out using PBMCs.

CDR3 protein: CAWSRQAEAFF. CDR3 nucleotides: TGTGCCTGGAGTAGGCAGGCTGAAGCTTTCTTT. V and J are TRBV30 and TRBJ1-1; unclear D gene. The CDR3 is made up of 11 amino acids. Trimming shortened V by 2 bases and J by 6 bases, and 7 bases separated the two germline ends. Per the germline V gene, CDR1 is GTSNPN and CDR2 is SVGIG (reference sequence).